A single sample gave rise to the 19 T cell receptor beta chains below, sequenced in a study of response to subunit inactivated influenza vaccine. TCRdb recomputed calls from the RT-PCR reads with MiXCR, one row per CDR3 protein. The sample carries roughly 760,000 distinct CDR3 sequences, approximately 22% recorded once. This material consisted of PBMCs from blood, taken more than 4 days after vaccination. The receptors derive from a man aged 45-60 years who received an inactivated influenza vaccine.

This clonotype was picked up a small number of times. The rearrangement links TRBV7-9 to TRBJ2-5, with a tentative D call TRBD1 (6 bases). Between the trimmed V and J ends, which lost 1 base and 2 bases, there was a span of 14 bases. This CDR3 comprises 16 residues. Germline CDR1 and CDR2: SEHNR and FQNEAQ (reference sequence). Written as DNA, the CDR3 is TGTGCCAGCAGCTTAGGGTCCCAGGGGAAACAAGAGACCCAGTACTTC. This encodes CASSLGSQGKQETQYF.

J is TRBJ2-5 and V is TRBV20-1, with 7 positions matching TRBD2. V trimming: 4 bases; J trimming: 5 bases; junction bases outside the gene matches: 7. This CDR3 is built from 13 residues. From germline, CDR1 is DFQATT and CDR2 SNEGSKA (reference sequence). As DNA, the CDR3 is TGCAGTGCTAATAATCTAGCGGAGGAGACCCAGTACTTC. Its protein is CSANNLAEETQYF.

The J gene is TRBJ1-2, the V gene TRBV21-1; TRBD1, as called in the table, went unchecked against the DNA. TRBV21-1 is a listed pseudogene. The CDR3 has 16 amino acids. The CDR3 region is CASSKDTGMGTEYYTF. For the CDR3, the DNA is TGTGCCAGCAGCAAAGATACTGGAATGGGGACAGAATACTACACCTTC.

This clonotype showed up just a few times. The chain carries TRBV5-1 and TRBJ1-4; the D gene is possibly TRBD1 (5 bases). The CDR3 totals 15 residues. The ends were cut back, 1 base at V and 8 bases at J, with 15 bases in the middle. Germline V gene sequence: CDR1 SGHRS, CDR2 YFSETQ. The DNA of the CDR3 is TGCGCCAGCAGCTTGATCGGGCCACAGGAAGAAAAACTGTTTTTT. Encoded protein: CASSLIGPQEEKLFF. The full variable domain, in which reference TRBV5-1 and TRBJ1-4 provide the parts outside the CDR3, is KAGVTQTPRYLIKTRGQQVTLSCSPISGHRSVSWYQQTPGQGLQFLFEYFSETQRNKGNFPGRFSGRQFSNSRSEMNVSTLELGDSALYLCASSLIGPQEEKLFFGSGTQLSVL.

The V and J genes are TRBV20-1 and TRBJ1-1; no definite D call. The CDR3 totals 12 residues. Per germline, CDR1 DFQATT and CDR2 SNEGSKA (reference sequence). Trimming cost V 2 bases and J 7 bases, with 11 bases left between them. The CDR3 region is CSARSAPLEAFF. The CDR3 DNA reads as TGCAGTGCTAGATCAGCCCCGCTTGAAGCTTTCTTT.

This clonotype has just a few counts. This chain links TRBV7-9 with TRBJ2-5, with D possibly being TRBD1 or TRBD2 (5 bases each). Germline CDR1 and CDR2: SEHNR and FQNEAQ (reference sequence). The CDR3 covers 14 residues. The V gene lost 5 bases and the J gene lost 5 bases, with 15 bases spanning the gap. The CDR3 DNA is TGTGCCAGCAGCCGCAGTGGGGGAGATGAGACCCAGTACTTC. It encodes CASSRSGGDETQYF.

This clonotype was observed a handful of times. The chain links TRBV5-6 to TRBJ2-1, with TRBD2 matching over 12 bases. The CDR3 has 17 amino acids. Germline CDR1 reads SGHDT; CDR2 reads YYEEEE. Trimming removed 0 bases from V and 2 bases from J; junction bases left unmatched: 3. The CDR3 region is CASSLDWTSGTYNEQFF. DNA for the CDR3: TGTGCCAGCAGCTTGGACTGGACTAGCGGGACCTACAATGAGCAGTTCTTC.

In this sample, this clonotype turned up many times. The chain combines TRBV29-1 with TRBJ2-5, with D maybe TRBD2 (7 bases). Trimming cost V 7 bases and J 2 bases, with 14 bases left between them. The CDR3 contains 13 residues. Germline V gene lookup returns CDR1 SQVTM and CDR2 ANQGSEA. The CDR3 coding sequence is TGCAGCGGGGGGGGGGCACCGCAAGAGACCCAGTACTTC. It codes for CSGGGAPQETQYF.

V usage is TRBV11-2 and J usage is TRBJ2-1; the match to TRBD2 covers 12 bases. V gave up 2 bases and J gave up 11 bases; unmatched junction bases: 7. Germline lookup yields CDR1 SGHAT and CDR2 FQNNGV. The CDR3 length is 15 residues. As DNA, the CDR3 is TGTGCCAGCAGCTTACCGGCCGGACTAGCGGGAAAGCAGTTCTTC. It translates to CASSLPAGLAGKQFF.

The chain recombines TRBV5-5 with TRBJ2-7; D remains unclear. Per germline, CDR1 SGHKS and CDR2 YYEKEE (reference sequence). The CDR3 totals 13 residues. Trimming pared 4 bases from V and 3 bases from J, leaving 11 bases between. The CDR3 sequence is CASSRTINYEQYF. The CDR3 bases are TGTGCCAGCAGCCGCACGATAAACTACGAGCAGTACTTC.

CDR3: CASSEWTGAADTQYF. In nucleotides, the CDR3 is TGTGCCAGCAGCGAATGGACAGGGGCAGCAGATACGCAGTATTTT. J is TRBJ2-3 and V is TRBV9; 9 bases fit TRBD1. Looked up from germline, CDR1 is SGDLS and CDR2 is YYNGEE. The CDR3 contains 15 residues. The V gene end was trimmed by 3 bases and the J gene end by 4 bases; junction bases not matched to a gene: 6.

This clonotype was picked up a small number of times. The chain combines TRBV7-9 with TRBJ2-1; D is perhaps TRBD2 (6 bases). With 2 bases removed from V and 5 bases from J, the gap between germline ends came to 19 bases. This CDR3 comprises 17 residues. CDR1 is SEHNR and CDR2 is FQNEAQ in the germline V gene (reference sequence). CDR3 nucleotide sequence: TGTGCCAGCAGCTTACCGGCTAGCGAGGTTTATGACAATGAGCAGTTCTTC. This sequence encodes CASSLPASEVYDNEQFF.

This clonotype was seen at least ten times. This chain uses TRBV5-1 with TRBJ2-5; D not resolved. Germline V gene sequence: CDR1 SGHRS, CDR2 YFSETQ. The CDR3 is 14 amino acids. Trimming took off 1 base at V and 0 bases at J, with 7 bases between the two ends. In DNA form, the CDR3 reads TGCGCCAGCAGCTTGATTCCGGACCAAGAGACCCAGTACTTC. It specifies CASSLIPDQETQYF.

This clonotype was recorded a few times. The chain couples TRBV28 to TRBJ2-4; D gene unclear. Per the germline V gene, CDR1 is MDHEN and CDR2 is SYDVKM. V was cut by 5 bases and J by 8 bases, with 7 bases left in between. This CDR3 is 11 amino acids long. CDR3 bases: TGTGCCAGCAGTCCCCGAGACATTCAGTACTTC. As protein: CASSPRDIQYF.

Of note for this clonotype: Since a much larger clone is just one base distant, this may be a read error. The chain has TRBV5-1 and TRBJ1-1; D may be TRBD1 (5 bases). CDR3 length: 13 amino acids. CDR1 is SGHRS, CDR2 YFSETQ, per germline. The CDR3 loop is CASSLVGDTEAFF. For the CDR3, the DNA is TGTGCCAGCAGCTTAGTGGGGGACACTGAAGCTTTCTTT. Together with reference TRBV5-1 and TRBJ1-1, the CDR3 gives the full variable domain: KAGVTQTPRYLIKTRGQQVTLSCSPISGHRSVSWYQQTPGQGLQFLFEYFSETQRNKGNFPGRFSGRQFSNSRSEMNVSTLELGDSALYLCASSLVGDTEAFFGQGTRLTVV.

This chain connects TRBV29-1 to TRBJ2-6, with 10 bases aligning to TRBD1. From germline, CDR1 is SQVTM and CDR2 ANQGSEA. CDR3 length equals 15 residues. With 4 bases clipped from V and 1 base from J, the junction kept 1 base outside the gene matches. The CDR3 sequence: CSVGDRGSGANVLTF. CDR3 DNA: TGCAGCGTTGGGGACAGGGGATCTGGGGCCAACGTCCTGACTTTC. The variable domain in full, with the rest retrieved from reference TRBV29-1 and TRBJ2-6, is SAVISQKPSRDICQRGTSLTIQCQVDSQVTMMFWYRQQPGQSLTLIATANQGSEATYESGFVIDKFPISRPNLTFSTLTVSNMSPEDSSIYLCSVGDRGSGANVLTFGAGSRLTVL.

This clonotype was counted a few times. At one end the junction does not follow the germline gene, possibly because of a read error. The V and J genes are TRBV7-7 and TRBJ1-1, with a possible D match to TRBD1 (6 bases). CDR3 length: 18 residues. The germline V gene encodes CDR1 SSHAT and CDR2 FNYEAQ (reference sequence). This chain's CDR3 is CASSSIKRPRDKNTEAFF. The CDR3 nucleotides read TGTGCTAGCAGCTCCATTAAACGTCCCCGGGACAAGAACACTGAAGCTTTCTTT.

The chain uses TRBV7-3 and TRBJ2-1; 13 bases match TRBD2. The CDR3 runs 18 residues. J gave up 7 bases and V 6 bases, and 15 bases lay outside the gene matches. Germline V gene sequence: CDR1 SGHTA, CDR2 FQGTGA. This CDR3 is CASSPTGTSGAARNEQFF. The CDR3 DNA follows: TGTGCCAGCAGTCCAACGGGGACTAGCGGGGCTGCTAGGAATGAGCAGTTCTTC.

This clonotype was recorded only once. This chain links TRBV12-3 or TRBV12-4 with TRBJ1-4, with D uncertain. V lost 1 base to trimming and J lost 7 bases, with 10 bases between them. This CDR3 comprises 14 residues. Here the CDR3 DNA reads TGTGCCAGCAGTTTAGTCCCCCGAGGTGAAAAACTGTTTTTT. Translated: CASSLVPRGEKLFF.